Below are 5 T cell receptor beta chains sequenced from a single sample in a study of T cells in Graves' hyperthyroidism and ophthalmopathy. Template material for amplifying TCR beta CDR3 regions consisted of RNA transcripts. During a first-round RT-PCR of the TCR CDR3, the HTBI primer set was used. One entry per CDR3 protein, called by TCRdb with MiXCR from the multiplex PCR reads. This sample has some 500,000 distinct CDR3 sequences, with about 15% found just once. The sample was blood. The receptors were sampled from a woman under 30 with Graves' hyperthyroidism.

At least ten counts were recorded for this clonotype. This rearrangement joins TRBV7-9 to TRBJ1-2; D is ambiguous. There are 13 residues in the CDR3. Germline lookup yields CDR1 SEHNR and CDR2 FQNEAQ (reference sequence). With 4 bases removed from V and 4 bases from J, the gap between germline ends came to 10 bases. CDR3 loop: CASSSGVGYGYTF. In DNA, the CDR3 is TGTGCCAGCAGCTCCGGGGTGGGCTATGGCTACACCTTC.

This clonotype was recorded at least ten times. The chain links TRBV30 to TRBJ2-1, with TRBD1 identical over 8 bases. The V and J ends lost 0 bases and 4 bases, in that order; junction bases with no gene match: 5. Germline CDR1 and CDR2: GTSNPN and SVGIG (reference sequence). The CDR3 is 15 residues long. CDR3 sequence: CAWSVYRGMYNEQFF. The CDR3 coding sequence is TGTGCCTGGAGTGTCTACAGGGGGATGTACAATGAGCAGTTCTTC.

This clonotype has at least ten counts. CDR3 loop: CASRGRLSTDTQYF. In nucleotides, the CDR3 is TGTGCCAGCCGCGGACGCCTCAGCACAGATACGCAGTATTTT. This chain links TRBV11-1 with TRBJ2-3; D ambiguous. From germline, CDR1 is SGHAT and CDR2 FQDESV (reference sequence). V dropped 8 bases and J dropped 0 bases, with 12 bases sitting between them. The CDR3 extends over 14 amino acids.

The table lists this clonotype with many counts. The chain carries TRBV27 and TRBJ2-1; 7 nucleotides align to TRBD1. Trimming took 9 bases from V and 0 from J; bases not matched to a gene: 5. The CDR3 loop spans 14 amino acids. Germline assignment: CDR1 MNHEY and CDR2 SMNVEV (reference sequence). For the CDR3, the DNA is TGTGCCAGTACCAGGGGGAGCTCCTACAATGAGCAGTTCTTC. This translates into CASTRGSSYNEQFF.

This chain joins TRBV5-1 and TRBJ2-3; 12 bases map to TRBD2. The germline gives CDR1 SGHRS, CDR2 YFSETQ. The CDR3 extends over 18 amino acids. The trim removed 0 bases at V and 0 bases at J, leaving 5 bases unmatched. The CDR3 here is CASSLATSGRRSTDTQYF. The CDR3 DNA follows: TGCGCCAGCAGCTTGGCGACTAGCGGGAGACGGAGCACAGATACGCAGTATTTT.